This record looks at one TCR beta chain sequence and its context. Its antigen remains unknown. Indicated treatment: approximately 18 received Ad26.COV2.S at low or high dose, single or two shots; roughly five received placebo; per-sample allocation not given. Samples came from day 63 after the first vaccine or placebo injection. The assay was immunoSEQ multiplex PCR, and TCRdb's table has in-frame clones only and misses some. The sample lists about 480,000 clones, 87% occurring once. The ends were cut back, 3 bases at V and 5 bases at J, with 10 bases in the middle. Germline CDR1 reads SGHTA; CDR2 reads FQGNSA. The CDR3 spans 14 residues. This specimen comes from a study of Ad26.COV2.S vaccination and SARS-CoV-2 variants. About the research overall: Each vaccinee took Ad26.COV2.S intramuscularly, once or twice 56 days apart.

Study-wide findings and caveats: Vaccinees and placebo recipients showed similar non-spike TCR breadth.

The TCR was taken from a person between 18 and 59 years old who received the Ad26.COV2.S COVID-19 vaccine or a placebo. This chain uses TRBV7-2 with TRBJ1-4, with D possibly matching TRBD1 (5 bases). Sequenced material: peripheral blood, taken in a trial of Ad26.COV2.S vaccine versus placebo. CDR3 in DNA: TGTGCCAGCAGCTTGTCCCGGGGGAATGAAAAACTGTTTTTT. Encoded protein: CASSLSRGNEKLFF.